These 17 T cell receptor beta chains came from one sample sequenced in a study of control samples from healthy donors and cancer patients. The table came from immunoSEQ multiplex PCR; TCRdb's copy has only in-frame clones and leaves some out. The table has about 20,000 clones, roughly 91% seen once. The sample comprised PBMCs. The receptors stem from a woman aged 55-70 years with head and neck cancer.

This clone was detected once. The CDR3 sequence is CASSDGADINEKLFF. Here the CDR3 DNA reads TGTGCCAGCAGTGACGGGGCAGACATTAATGAAAAACTGTTTTTT. The rearrangement links TRBV28 to TRBJ1-4, with D possibly TRBD1 on 5 matching bases. Trimming took 5 bases from V and 4 from J, leaving 14 bases between them. The CDR3 runs 15 residues. CDR1 is MDHEN and CDR2 is SYDVKM in the germline V gene.

The chain employs TRBV7-3 and TRBJ2-7; 8 bases align to TRBD2. Unmatched junction bases numbered 6, after V lost 5 bases and J lost 3 bases. The CDR3 extends over 14 amino acids. Germline CDR1 reads SGHTA; CDR2 reads FQGTGA. This CDR3 is CASSPSSGSYEQYF. The CDR3 coding sequence is TGTGCCAGCAGCCCAAGCAGCGGGAGCTACGAGCAGTACTTC.

The sample holds a few counts of this clone. The V gene is TRBV6-6, the J gene TRBJ2-7, with D unclear. CDR3 length: 12 residues. Trimming left V 2 bases short and J 2 bases short, with 4 bases between. The germline gives CDR1 MNHNY, CDR2 SVGAGI (reference sequence). The CDR3, as DNA: TGTGCCAGCAGTTACCACCCCTACGAGCAGTACTTC. Its protein product is CASSYHPYEQYF.

This chain connects TRBV4-2 to TRBJ2-1, with 7 positions matching TRBD2. Germline CDR1 and CDR2: LGHNA and YNFKEQ. The CDR3 sequence is 16 residues long. Trimming cost V 2 bases and J 7 bases; bases outside gene matches: 11. As DNA, the CDR3 is TGTGCCAGCAGCCAAAGACTAGACCTGGGGGGGAATGAGCAGTTCTTC. This translates into CASSQRLDLGGNEQFF.

The CDR3 sequence: CASSWTGDGELFF. The CDR3 nucleotides read TGTGCCAGCAGCTGGACAGGGGACGGGGAGCTGTTTTTT. The chain is built from TRBV11-2 and TRBJ2-2; TRBD1 matches at 9 bases. The CDR3 runs to 13 residues. The germline CDR1 and CDR2 sequences are SGHAT and FQNNGV. Losses at the gene ends were 4 bases for V and 7 bases for J; bases not matched to a gene: 1.

This chain connects TRBV6-5 to TRBJ2-2, with a possible D match to TRBD1 (6 bases). Germline V gene data show CDR1 as MNHEY and CDR2 as SVGAGI. V lost 6 bases and J 0 bases, leaving 8 bases between the germline ends. The CDR3 covers 14 residues. CDR3 sequence (DNA): TGTGCCAGCAGATGGACAGCGAACACCGGGGAGCTGTTTTTT. Amino acids: CASRWTANTGELFF.

This chain uses TRBV2 with TRBJ2-7, with 8 bases identical to TRBD1. There are 13 residues in the CDR3. Germline CDR1 and CDR2: SNHLY and FYNNEI. J lost 2 bases, V lost 3 bases, and 0 bases had no gene match. CDR3 in amino acids: CASSDRGPYEQYF. Here the CDR3 DNA reads TGTGCCAGCAGTGACAGGGGGCCCTACGAGCAGTACTTC.

This clone was counted a few times. This chain links TRBV27 with TRBJ2-1; 13 bases line up with TRBD2. The length of the CDR3 is 15 residues. Germline V gene sequence: CDR1 MNHEY, CDR2 SMNVEV (reference sequence). The trim removed 5 bases at V and 7 bases at J, leaving 5 bases unmatched. The CDR3 DNA is TGTGCCAGCAGTCCACTAGCGGGAGGGACGAATGAGCAGTTCTTC. It is translated as CASSPLAGGTNEQFF.

This chain links TRBV9 with TRBJ2-5; the match to TRBD1 covers 10 bases. The V gene end was trimmed by 0 bases and the J gene end by 2 bases; junction bases not matched to a gene: 1. Germline-derived CDR1 and CDR2 are SGDLS and YYNGEE. The CDR3 runs to 15 residues. The CDR3 DNA reads TGTGCCAGCAGCGTAGTGGGACAGGGGCAAGAGACCCAGTACTTC. Protein sequence: CASSVVGQGQETQYF.

The V gene is TRBV27, the J gene TRBJ2-7; 13 bases map to TRBD2. V lost 5 bases, J lost 4 bases, and 5 bases stayed unmatched. CDR1 MNHEY and CDR2 SMNVEV come from the germline V gene (reference sequence). There are 15 residues in the CDR3. The CDR3 nucleotides are TGTGCCAGCAGTCCTGGGGGACTAGCGGGATACGAGCAGTACTTC. Encoded protein: CASSPGGLAGYEQYF.

V and J are TRBV10-3 and TRBJ2-5; D unclear. This CDR3 is 12 amino acids long. Germline values: CDR1 ENHRY, CDR2 SYGVKD. Trimming shortened V by 4 bases and J by 3 bases, and 6 bases separated the two germline ends. CDR3 protein: CAISGNKETQYF. CDR3 DNA sequence: TGTGCCATCAGTGGGAACAAAGAGACCCAGTACTTC.

The V call is TRBV6-5, the J call TRBJ2-3, with D perhaps TRBD2 (5 bases). Germline V gene data show CDR1 as MNHEY and CDR2 as SVGAGI. V was clipped by 5 bases and J by 5 bases, with 17 bases between them. The CDR3 covers 15 residues. CDR3 bases: TGTGCCAGCAGTATCGACCCGGGGTCGGTAGATACGCAGTATTTT. Its translation is CASSIDPGSVDTQYF.

This clone occurred once. The genes are TRBV5-1 and TRBJ2-1; D not certain. V shed 4 bases and J shed 4 bases, with 18 bases lying between them. Germline V CDR1 and CDR2: SGHRS, YFSETQ. The length of the CDR3 is 16 residues. The CDR3 DNA follows: TGCGCCAGCAGCCAAGGACCGGGCCCCAGATACAATGAGCAGTTCTTC. Protein: CASSQGPGPRYNEQFF.

J is TRBJ2-7 and V is TRBV27; D is ambiguous. Looked up from germline, CDR1 is MNHEY and CDR2 is SMNVEV (reference sequence). This CDR3 has 13 residues. The V end lost 0 bases, the J end lost 4 bases, and 7 bases lay between the germline ends. As DNA, the CDR3 is TGTGCCAGCAGTTTATCGACTCGGTACGAGCAGTACTTC. Its protein is CASSLSTRYEQYF.

The rearrangement links TRBV5-1 to TRBJ1-5; tentatively, D is TRBD1 (6 bases). CDR3 length: 15 residues. Germline V gives CDR1 SGHRS, CDR2 YFSETQ. Trimming left V 0 bases short and J 6 bases short, with 13 bases between. CDR3 amino acids: CASSLEGDNAQPQHF. The CDR3 nucleotides are TGCGCCAGCAGCTTGGAAGGGGACAACGCTCAGCCCCAGCATTTT. Complete variable domain (other parts from reference TRBV5-1 and TRBJ1-5): KAGVTQTPRYLIKTRGQQVTLSCSPISGHRSVSWYQQTPGQGLQFLFEYFSETQRNKGNFPGRFSGRQFSNSRSEMNVSTLELGDSALYLCASSLEGDNAQPQHFGDGTRLSIL.

The CDR3 reads CASSPTREFDTQYF. CDR3 sequence (DNA): TGTGCCAGCAGTCCGACTAGAGAGTTCGATACGCAGTATTTT. The chain recombines TRBV27 with TRBJ2-3; D may be TRBD2 (6 bases). Between the trimmed V and J ends, which lost 5 bases and 6 bases, there was a span of 15 bases. This CDR3 comprises 14 residues. Germline V gene lookup returns CDR1 MNHEY and CDR2 SMNVEV (reference sequence).

This clone is large (0.1 to 1%) by share. V gene TRBV12-3 or TRBV12-4 combines with J gene TRBJ2-7; unclear D gene. V gave up 6 bases and J gave up 5 bases, with 11 bases separating them. This CDR3 spans 12 amino acids. The CDR3 protein is CASSPPWDEQYF. The CDR3 DNA reads as TGTGCCAGCAGCCCCCCCTGGGACGAGCAGTACTTC.